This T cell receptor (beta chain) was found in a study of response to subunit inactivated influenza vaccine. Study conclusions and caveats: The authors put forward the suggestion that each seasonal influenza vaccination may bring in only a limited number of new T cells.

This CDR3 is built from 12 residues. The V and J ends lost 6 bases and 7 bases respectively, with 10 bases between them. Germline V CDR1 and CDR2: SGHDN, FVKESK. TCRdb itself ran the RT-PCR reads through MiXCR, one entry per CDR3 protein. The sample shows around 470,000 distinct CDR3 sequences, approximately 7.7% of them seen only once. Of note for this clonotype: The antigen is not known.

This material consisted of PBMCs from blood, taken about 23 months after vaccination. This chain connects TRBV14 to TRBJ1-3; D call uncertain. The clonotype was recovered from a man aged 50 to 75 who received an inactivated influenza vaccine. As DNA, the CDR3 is TGTGCCAGCAGACAACTCCCGAACACCATATATTTT. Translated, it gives CASRQLPNTIYF.